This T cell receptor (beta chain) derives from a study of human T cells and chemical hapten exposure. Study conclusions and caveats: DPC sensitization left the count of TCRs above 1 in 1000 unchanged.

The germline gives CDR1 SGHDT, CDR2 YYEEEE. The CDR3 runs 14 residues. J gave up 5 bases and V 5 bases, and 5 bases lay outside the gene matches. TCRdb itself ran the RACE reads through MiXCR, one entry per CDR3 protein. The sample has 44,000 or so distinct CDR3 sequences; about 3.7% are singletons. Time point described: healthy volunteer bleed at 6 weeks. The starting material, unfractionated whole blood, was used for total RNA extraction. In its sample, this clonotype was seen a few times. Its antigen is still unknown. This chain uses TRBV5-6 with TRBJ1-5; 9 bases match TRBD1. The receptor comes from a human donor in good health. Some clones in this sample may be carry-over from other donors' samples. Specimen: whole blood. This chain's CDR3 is CASSFGTGHQPQHF. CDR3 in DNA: TGTGCCAGCAGTTTCGGGACAGGGCATCAGCCCCAGCATTTT.